This entry describes one T cell receptor beta chain. Its antigen is still unknown. The data stem from a study of shared clonotypes between healthy human individuals. In germline, CDR1 is SNHLY, CDR2 FYNNEI. The CDR3 spans 15 residues. Trimming removed 8 bases from V and 1 base from J; junction bases left unmatched: 7. The study, taken as a whole, reports: Non-shared clonotypes displayed generation probabilities falling below those of clonotypes present in all four donors. Clonotypes that were shared across a handful of donors made up approximately 5% of naive CD4 clonotypes. Naive subsets typically showed greater estimated richness than memory subsets.

TCRdb's table, derived via immunoSEQ multiplex PCR, lists solely in-frame clones and lacks some. Of 1,100,000 or so clones listed, around three quarters are singletons. This rearrangement joins TRBV2 to TRBJ2-3; 9 nucleotides align to TRBD1. The receptor was isolated from a man between 18 and 29 years old in good health. Some clones in this sample may be carry-over from other donors' samples. The sequenced material came from memory CD4+ T cells from PBMCs. Subset indicated: CD45RA-negative fraction. The DNA of the CDR3 is TGTGCCAGCGACTCCGGGACAGGGCGCACAGATACGCAGTATTTT. Translated: CASDSGTGRTDTQYF. The full variable domain, with the rest looked up from reference TRBV2 and TRBJ2-3, is EPEVTQTPSHQVTQMGQEVILRCVPISNHLYFYWYRQILGQKVEFLVSFYNNEISEKSEIFDDQFSVERPDGSNFTLKIRSTKLEDSAMYFCASDSGTGRTDTQYFGPGTRLTVL.